This passage covers 3 T cell receptor beta chains from one sample sequenced in a study of cytomegalovirus exposure and HLA in healthy donors. Vbeta (60) and Jbeta (13) primers were used in the PCR. Clones were read by immunoSEQ multiplex PCR, and TCRdb kept only the in-frame ones, dropping some. The sample shows under 200,000 clones, around 79% of them seen only once. Sequencing was carried out using PBMCs. These receptors were taken from a man aged 45 to 65 in good health and CMV-seropositive.

About this clone: This sample also contains other DNA sequences that code for the same CDR3. The chain couples TRBV5-1 to TRBJ2-5; the D gene is possibly TRBD2 (6 bases). Germline V gives CDR1 SGHRS, CDR2 YFSETQ. CDR3 length: 15 amino acids. The V end was cut by 0 bases, the J end by 5 bases, with 14 bases between. CDR3 DNA sequence: TGCGCCAGCAGCTTGGGGGCCCGGGGGAGGGAGACCCAGTACTTC. It codes for CASSLGARGRETQYF.

V and J are TRBV5-4 and TRBJ2-3; 7 bases fit TRBD1. In germline, CDR1 is SGHNT, CDR2 YYREEE (reference sequence). The V gene end was trimmed by 0 bases and the J gene end by 3 bases; junction bases not matched to a gene: 4. The CDR3 spans 15 residues. For the CDR3, the DNA is TGTGCCAGCAGCTTGGACAGGGGAGTAACAGATACGCAGTATTTT. This translates into CASSLDRGVTDTQYF.

This clone was seen a single time. The CDR3 here is CASSFGSGDTGELFF. The CDR3 DNA sequence: TGCGCCAGCAGCTTTGGGTCGGGGGATACCGGGGAGCTGTTTTTT. The rearrangement joins TRBV5-1 to TRBJ2-2; maybe TRBD2 (6 bases). Trimming stripped 2 bases from V and 5 bases from J, with 13 bases between. Per the germline V gene, CDR1 is SGHRS and CDR2 is YFSETQ. CDR3 length: 15 amino acids. Supplemented by reference TRBV5-1 and TRBJ2-2, the full variable domain reads KAGVTQTPRYLIKTRGQQVTLSCSPISGHRSVSWYQQTPGQGLQFLFEYFSETQRNKGNFPGRFSGRQFSNSRSEMNVSTLELGDSALYLCASSFGSGDTGELFFGEGSRLTVL.